These 9 T cell receptor beta chains share one sample of origin, sequenced in a study of tumor-infiltrating lymphocytes in primary liver carcinoma. Researchers generated TCR beta cDNA from approximately 450 ng of total RNA, relying on a constant-region primer. It was through three nested multiplex PCR rounds of slightly modified ARM-PCR that TCR beta libraries arose. Running nine to ten cycles apiece, the first two PCR rounds relied on TRBV1-TRBV30 forward primers together with a C-beta reverse primer. Each CDR3 protein is one row after TCRdb ran MiXCR on the multiplex PCR reads. The data show 150,000 to 200,000 distinct CDR3 sequences, with around 60% seen just once and around 68% held by the top ten. Unsorted whole blood supplied the RNA, and germline DNA was extracted too. The sequencing input was peripheral blood. The source of these receptors is a man aged 35 to 55 with primary liver carcinoma and hepatitis B virus infection.

The rearrangement joins TRBV6-5 to TRBJ1-1; TRBD1 might be the D (6 bases). The germline V and J ends were trimmed by 8 bases and 0 bases, with 10 bases remaining between them. CDR1 is MNHEY, CDR2 SVGAGI, per germline. CDR3 length equals 13 residues. The CDR3 nucleotides are TGTGCCAGCTGCGGGACATTGAACACTGAAGCTTTCTTT. Translating it yields CASCGTLNTEAFF.

The chain links TRBV30 to TRBJ1-1, with D possibly TRBD1 on 6 matching bases. This CDR3 comprises 14 residues. Germline CDR1 and CDR2: GTSNPN and SVGIG (reference sequence). Deletions cut 3 bases from V and 7 bases from J, with 18 bases between. CDR3 DNA: TGTGCCTGGAGGGGTCGGGGGGGGCTGGGTGAAGCTTTCTTT. Residues: CAWRGRGGLGEAFF.

This clonotype was observed a handful of times. V is TRBV6-6 and J is TRBJ1-5; D is undetermined. Germline values: CDR1 MNHNY, CDR2 SVGAGI (reference sequence). V shed 9 bases and J shed 5 bases, with 14 bases lying between them. The CDR3 runs 13 residues. This CDR3 is CASRRSQDQPQHF. The CDR3 bases are TGTGCCAGTCGCCGGTCCCAGGATCAGCCCCAGCATTTT.

In its sample, this clonotype was seen a few times. The chain is built from TRBV6-2 or TRBV6-3 and TRBJ2-5, with D tentatively TRBD2 (6 bases). Germline CDR1 and CDR2: MNHEY and SVGEGT. This CDR3 contains 15 residues. V was trimmed by 7 bases and J by 0 bases, leaving 15 bases between them. Here the CDR3 reads CASKGGGENQETQYF. In DNA, the CDR3 is TGTGCCAGCAAAGGCGGCGGGGAAAACCAAGAGACCCAGTACTTC.

This clonotype was counted only a few times. The chain uses TRBV7-9 and TRBJ2-1, with D unclear. The CDR3 consists of 13 residues. Between the trimmed V and J ends, which lost 5 bases and 2 bases, there was a span of 7 bases. The germline V gene has CDR1 SEHNR and CDR2 FQNEAQ (reference sequence). The CDR3 region is CASSPQPYNEQFF. CDR3 sequence (DNA): TGTGCCAGCAGCCCGCAACCCTACAATGAGCAGTTCTTC.

The table lists this clonotype with many counts. The J gene is TRBJ2-5, the V gene TRBV11-2, with no clear D. V gave up 1 base and J gave up 4 bases, with 4 bases separating them. Germline V gives CDR1 SGHAT, CDR2 FQNNGV. The CDR3 runs 12 residues. Here the CDR3 DNA reads TGTGCCAGCAGCTTAGTCCTAGAGACCCAGTACTTC. This gives the protein CASSLVLETQYF.

This clonotype appeared a single time. One base away lies a much larger clone, so this may be a sequencing read error. The chain carries TRBV11-1 and TRBJ2-3; no clear D gene. This CDR3 contains 16 residues. CDR1 is SGHAT and CDR2 is FQDESV in the germline V gene (reference sequence). Trimming shortened V by 1 base and J by 2 bases, and 13 bases separated the two germline ends. DNA for the CDR3: TGTGCCAGCAGCTTAGGGCGATATTCCCACACAGATACGCAGTATTTT. This gives the protein CASSLGRYSHTDTQYF.

This clonotype was counted a single time. A read error is possible here, since a much larger clone lies one base away. The rearrangement links TRBV10-3 to TRBJ1-2; TRBD1 matches 7 bases. The CDR3 contains 14 residues. The ends lost 4 bases at V and 10 bases at J; junction bases unmatched: 12. CDR1 is ENHRY and CDR2 is SYGVKD in the germline V gene. The CDR3 region has the DNA TGTGCCATCAGTGCAATCCGGGACAGCCATGACTACACCTTC. This sequence encodes CAISAIRDSHDYTF.

The chain has TRBV4-2 and TRBJ2-3; TRBD2 might be the D (5 bases). The CDR3 is 16 residues long. Trimming left V 0 bases short and J 2 bases short, with 12 bases between. Germline loops: CDR1 LGHNA, CDR2 YNFKEQ. CDR3 in amino acids: CASSQDWTGITDTQYF. The DNA for the CDR3 is TGTGCCAGCAGCCAAGATTGGACGGGAATCACAGATACGCAGTATTTT.